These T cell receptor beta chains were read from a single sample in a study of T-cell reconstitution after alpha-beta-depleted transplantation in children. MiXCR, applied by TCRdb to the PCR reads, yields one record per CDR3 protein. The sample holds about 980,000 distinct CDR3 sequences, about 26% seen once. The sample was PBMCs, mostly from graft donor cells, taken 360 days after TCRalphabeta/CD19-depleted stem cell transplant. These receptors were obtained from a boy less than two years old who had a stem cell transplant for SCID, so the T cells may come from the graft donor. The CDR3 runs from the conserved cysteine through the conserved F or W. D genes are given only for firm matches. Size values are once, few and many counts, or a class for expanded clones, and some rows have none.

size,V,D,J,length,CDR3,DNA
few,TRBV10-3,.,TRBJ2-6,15,CAISETLPGANVLTF,TGTGCCATCAGCGAGACTCTGCCTGGGGCCAACGTCCTGACTTTC
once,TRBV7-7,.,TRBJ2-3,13,CASSRSPGDTQYF,TGTGCCAGCAGCCGCTCCCCGGGAGATACGCAGTATTTT
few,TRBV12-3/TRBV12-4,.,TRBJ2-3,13,CASTPYVTDTQYF,TGTGCCAGCACCCCTTATGTCACAGATACGCAGTATTTT
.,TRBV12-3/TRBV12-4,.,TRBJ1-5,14,CASSARQGAQPQHF,TGTGCCAGCAGTGCTAGGCAGGGAGCCCAGCCCCAGCATTTT
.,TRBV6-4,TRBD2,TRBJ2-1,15,CASSALAGGWNEQFF,TGTGCCAGCAGTGCACTAGCGGGGGGTTGGAATGAGCAGTTCTTC
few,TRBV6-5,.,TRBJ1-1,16,CASSYSRPPRYAEAFF,TGTGCCAGCAGTTACTCGAGACCTCCCAGGTACGCTGAAGCTTTCTTT
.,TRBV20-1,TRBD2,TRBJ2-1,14,CSAVWTSGYNEQFF,TGCAGTGCTGTTTGGACTAGCGGCTACAATGAGCAGTTCTTC
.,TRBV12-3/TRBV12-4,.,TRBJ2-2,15,CASSLGWMVTGELFF,TGTGCCAGCAGTTTAGGATGGATGGTTACCGGGGAGCTGTTTTTT
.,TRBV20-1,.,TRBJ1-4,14,CSAAQTSGDEKLFF,TGCAGTGCTGCCCAGACATCGGGGGACGAAAAACTGTTTTTT
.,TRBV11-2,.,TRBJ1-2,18,CASSLEGISIPPNYGYTF,TGTGCCAGCAGTTTGGAGGGGATCTCCATACCTCCTAACTATGGCTACACCTTC
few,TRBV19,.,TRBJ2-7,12,CASSMSGSEQYF,TGTGCCAGTAGTATGTCGGGGAGCGAGCAGTACTTC
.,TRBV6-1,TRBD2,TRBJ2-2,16,CASRTQGLATTGELFF,TGTGCCAGCAGAACCCAGGGACTAGCGACCACCGGGGAGCTGTTTTTT
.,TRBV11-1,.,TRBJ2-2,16,CASSLEATGLHRELFF,TGTGCCAGCAGCTTAGAGGCCACCGGGTTACACCGGGAGCTGTTTTTT
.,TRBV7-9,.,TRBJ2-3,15,CASSPPKRSTDTQYF,TGTGCCAGCAGCCCCCCCAAGCGGAGCACAGATACGCAGTATTTT
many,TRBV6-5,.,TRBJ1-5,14,CASRGGGSNQPQHF,TGTGCCAGCAGGGGTGGAGGGAGCAATCAGCCCCAGCATTTT
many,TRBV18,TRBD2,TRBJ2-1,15,CASSPPGLAGNEQFF,TGTGCCAGCTCACCACCGGGACTAGCGGGGAATGAGCAGTTCTTC
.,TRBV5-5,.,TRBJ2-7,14,CASSWESPYYEQYF,TGTGCCAGCAGCTGGGAATCCCCCTACTACGAGCAGTACTTC
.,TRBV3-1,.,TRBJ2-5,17,CASSQDLGGTGTRAQYF,TGTGCCAGCAGCCAAGATCTTGGGGGGACCGGGACGAGGGCCCAGTACTTC
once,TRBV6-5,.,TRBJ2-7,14,CASSWPGTELEQYF,TGTGCCAGCAGTTGGCCGGGGACGGAACTTGAGCAGTACTTC
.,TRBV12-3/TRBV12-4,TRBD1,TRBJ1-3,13,CASEKDRGNTIYF,TGTGCCAGCGAGAAGGACAGGGGAAACACCATATATTTT
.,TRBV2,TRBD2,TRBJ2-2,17,CASSKGTSGGITGELFF,TGTGCCAGCAGCAAAGGGACTAGCGGGGGAATCACCGGGGAGCTGTTTTTT
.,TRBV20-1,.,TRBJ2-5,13,CSAGAGPQETQYF,TGCAGTGCCGGTGCGGGGCCCCAAGAGACCCAGTACTTC
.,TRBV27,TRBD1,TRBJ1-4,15,CASSRQGGLNEKLFF,TGTGCCAGCAGTCGACAGGGGGGGCTTAATGAAAAACTGTTTTTT
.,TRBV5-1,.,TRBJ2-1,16,CASSLAGRHPSDEQFF,TGCGCCAGCAGCTTGGCGGGCAGACATCCTTCTGATGAGCAGTTCTTC
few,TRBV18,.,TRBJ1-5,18,CASSPLASTWADNQPQHF,TGTGCCAGCTCACCATTGGCATCTACTTGGGCAGACAATCAGCCCCAGCATTTT
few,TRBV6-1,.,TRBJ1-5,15,CASSPGAGEGQPQHF,TGTGCCAGCAGCCCCGGGGCAGGGGAAGGACAGCCCCAGCATTTT
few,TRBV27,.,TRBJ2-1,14,CASRGGGVNNEQFF,TGTGCCAGCAGGGGCGGAGGGGTCAACAATGAGCAGTTCTTC
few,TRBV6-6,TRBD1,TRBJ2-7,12,CASSPGTEEQYF,TGTGCCAGCAGTCCCGGGACAGAGGAGCAGTACTTC
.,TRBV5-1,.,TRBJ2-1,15,CASSNGAPRWNEQFF,TGCGCCAGCAGTAACGGGGCCCCGCGATGGAATGAGCAGTTCTTC
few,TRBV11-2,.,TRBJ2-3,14,CASSFGTDTDTQYF,TGTGCCAGCAGCTTTGGAACAGACACAGATACGCAGTATTTT
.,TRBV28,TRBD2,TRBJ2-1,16,CASSTPAGGTYNEQFF,TGTGCCAGCAGTACCCCCGCGGGGGGGACCTACAATGAGCAGTTCTTC
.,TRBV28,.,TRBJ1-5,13,CASNLQGIEPQHF,TGTGCCAGCAACTTACAGGGAATAGAGCCCCAGCATTTT
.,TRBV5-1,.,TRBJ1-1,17,CASSLIPSTAQNTEAFF,TGCGCCAGCAGCTTGATTCCCTCGACAGCTCAGAACACTGAAGCTTTCTTT
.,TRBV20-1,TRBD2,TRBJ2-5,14,CSARRLAGEETQYF,TGCAGTGCTAGAAGACTAGCGGGTGAAGAGACCCAGTACTTC
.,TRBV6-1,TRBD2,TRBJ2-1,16,CASGYGTSGAGNEQFF,TGTGCCAGCGGGTATGGAACTAGCGGGGCAGGCAATGAGCAGTTCTTC